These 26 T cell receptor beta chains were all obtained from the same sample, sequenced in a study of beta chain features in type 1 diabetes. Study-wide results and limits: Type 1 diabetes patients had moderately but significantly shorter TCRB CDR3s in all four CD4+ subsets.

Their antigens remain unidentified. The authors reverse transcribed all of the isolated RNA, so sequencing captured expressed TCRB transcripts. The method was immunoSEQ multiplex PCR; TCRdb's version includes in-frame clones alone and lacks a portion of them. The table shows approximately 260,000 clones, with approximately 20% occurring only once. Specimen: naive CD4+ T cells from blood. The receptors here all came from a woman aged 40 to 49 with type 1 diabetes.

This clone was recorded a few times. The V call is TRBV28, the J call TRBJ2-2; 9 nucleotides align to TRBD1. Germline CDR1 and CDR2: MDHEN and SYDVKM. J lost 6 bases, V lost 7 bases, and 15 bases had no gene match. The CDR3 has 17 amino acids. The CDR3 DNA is TGTGCCAGCATTGGCCCCCCCGGGACAGGGAGTCCCGGGGAGCTGTTTTTT. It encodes CASIGPPGTGSPGELFF. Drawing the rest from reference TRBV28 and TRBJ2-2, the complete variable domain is DVKVTQSSRYLVKRTGEKVFLECVQDMDHENMFWYRQDPGLGLRLIYFSYDVKMKEKGDIPEGYSVSREKKERFSLILESASTNQTSMYLCASIGPPGTGSPGELFFGEGSRLTVL.

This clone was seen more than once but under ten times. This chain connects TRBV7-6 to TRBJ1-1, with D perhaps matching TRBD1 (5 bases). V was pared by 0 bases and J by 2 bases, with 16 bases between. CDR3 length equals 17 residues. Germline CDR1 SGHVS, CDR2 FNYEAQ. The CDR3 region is CASSLAGGVRLNTEAFF. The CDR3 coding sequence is TGTGCCAGCAGCTTAGCTGGGGGGGTCCGCCTAAACACTGAAGCTTTCTTT.

CDR3 sequence: CASSVDEAGGSGYTF. As DNA, the CDR3 is TGTGCCAGCAGCGTAGATGAAGCAGGGGGTTCGGGCTACACCTTC. The rearrangement joins TRBV9 to TRBJ1-2; the match to TRBD1 covers 7 bases. Germline CDR1 and CDR2: SGDLS and YYNGEE. The junction had 10 bases not matched to a gene; V was cut back by 0 bases and J by 8 bases. The CDR3 is made up of 15 amino acids.

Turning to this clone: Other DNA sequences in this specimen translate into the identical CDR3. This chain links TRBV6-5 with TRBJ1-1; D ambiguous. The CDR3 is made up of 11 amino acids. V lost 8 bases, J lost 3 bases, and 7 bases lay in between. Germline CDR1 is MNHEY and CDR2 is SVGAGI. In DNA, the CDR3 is TGTGCCAGCCGTCGGGACACTGAAGCTTTCTTT. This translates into CASRRDTEAFF.

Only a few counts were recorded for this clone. CDR3 protein: CASSLWDRSYEQYF. The CDR3 nucleotides read TGTGCCAGCAGCTTATGGGACAGGAGCTACGAGCAGTACTTC. The chain combines TRBV7-9 with TRBJ2-7; 8 bases map to TRBD1. This CDR3 region has 14 residues. Losses at the gene ends were 2 bases for V and 3 bases for J; bases not matched to a gene: 3. Germline loops: CDR1 SEHNR, CDR2 FQNEAQ (reference sequence).

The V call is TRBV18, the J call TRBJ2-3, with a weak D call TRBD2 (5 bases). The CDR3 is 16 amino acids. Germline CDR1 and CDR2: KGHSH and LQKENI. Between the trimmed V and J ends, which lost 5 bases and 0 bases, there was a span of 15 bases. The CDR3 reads CASSLLPGISTDTQYF. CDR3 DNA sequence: TGTGCCAGCTCATTACTTCCGGGGATAAGCACAGATACGCAGTATTTT. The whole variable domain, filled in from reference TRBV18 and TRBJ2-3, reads NAGVMQNPRHLVRRRGQEARLRCSPMKGHSHVYWYRQLPEEGLKFMVYLQKENIIDESGMPKERFSAEFPKEGPSILRIQQVVRGDSAAYFCASSLLPGISTDTQYFGPGTRLTVL.

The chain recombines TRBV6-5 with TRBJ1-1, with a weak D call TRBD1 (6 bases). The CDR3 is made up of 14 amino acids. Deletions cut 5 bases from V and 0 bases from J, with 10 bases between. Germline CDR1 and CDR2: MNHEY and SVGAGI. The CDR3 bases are TGTGCCAGCAGTCCGACAGGACTGAACACTGAAGCTTTCTTT. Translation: CASSPTGLNTEAFF.

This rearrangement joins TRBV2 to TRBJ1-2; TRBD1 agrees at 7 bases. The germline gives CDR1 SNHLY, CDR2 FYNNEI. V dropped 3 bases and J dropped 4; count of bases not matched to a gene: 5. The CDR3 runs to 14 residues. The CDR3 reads CASSEGTVGYGYTF. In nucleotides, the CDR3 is TGTGCCAGCAGTGAGGGGACAGTAGGCTATGGCTACACCTTC.

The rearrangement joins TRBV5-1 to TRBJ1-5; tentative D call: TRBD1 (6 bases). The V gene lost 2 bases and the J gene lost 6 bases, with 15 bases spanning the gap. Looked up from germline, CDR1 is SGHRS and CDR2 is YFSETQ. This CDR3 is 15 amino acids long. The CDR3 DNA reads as TGCGCCAGCAGCTTCGATGGGACATCCAGTCAGCCCCAGCATTTT. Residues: CASSFDGTSSQPQHF. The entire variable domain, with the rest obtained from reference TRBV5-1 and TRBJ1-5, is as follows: KAGVTQTPRYLIKTRGQQVTLSCSPISGHRSVSWYQQTPGQGLQFLFEYFSETQRNKGNFPGRFSGRQFSNSRSEMNVSTLELGDSALYLCASSFDGTSSQPQHFGDGTRLSIL.

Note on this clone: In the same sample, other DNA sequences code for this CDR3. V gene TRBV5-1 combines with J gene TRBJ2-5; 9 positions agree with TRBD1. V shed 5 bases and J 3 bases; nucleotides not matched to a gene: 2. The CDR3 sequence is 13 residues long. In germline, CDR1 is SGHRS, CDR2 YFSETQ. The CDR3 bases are TGCGCCAGCAGAAGGGACAGGGAAGAGACCCAGTACTTC. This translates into CASRRDREETQYF.

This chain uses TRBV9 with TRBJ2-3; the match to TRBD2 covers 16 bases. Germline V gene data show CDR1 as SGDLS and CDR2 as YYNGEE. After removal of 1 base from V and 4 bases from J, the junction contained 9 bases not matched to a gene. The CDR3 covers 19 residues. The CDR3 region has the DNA TGTGCCAGCAGCGTACCTCCCGGGACTAGCGGGAGGGGTGCAGATACGCAGTATTTT. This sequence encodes CASSVPPGTSGRGADTQYF.

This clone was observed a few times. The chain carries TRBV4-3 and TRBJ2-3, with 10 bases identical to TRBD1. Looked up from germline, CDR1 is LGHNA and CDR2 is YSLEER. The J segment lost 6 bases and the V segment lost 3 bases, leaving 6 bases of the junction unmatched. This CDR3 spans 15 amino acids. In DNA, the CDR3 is TGCGCCAGCAGCCAGGCGACAGGGGGCGGTGATACGCAGTATTTT. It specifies CASSQATGGGDTQYF.

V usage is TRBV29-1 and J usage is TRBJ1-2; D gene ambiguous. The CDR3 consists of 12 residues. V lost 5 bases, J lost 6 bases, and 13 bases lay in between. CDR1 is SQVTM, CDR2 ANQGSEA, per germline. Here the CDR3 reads CSVRGPGNGYTF. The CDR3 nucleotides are TGCAGCGTTCGAGGGCCAGGCAATGGCTACACCTTC.

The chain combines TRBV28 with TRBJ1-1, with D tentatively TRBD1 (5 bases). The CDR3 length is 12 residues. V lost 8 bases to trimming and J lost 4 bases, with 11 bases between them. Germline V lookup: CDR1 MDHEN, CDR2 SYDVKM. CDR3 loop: CASCRQFTEAFF. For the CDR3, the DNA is TGTGCCAGCTGTAGACAGTTCACTGAAGCTTTCTTT.

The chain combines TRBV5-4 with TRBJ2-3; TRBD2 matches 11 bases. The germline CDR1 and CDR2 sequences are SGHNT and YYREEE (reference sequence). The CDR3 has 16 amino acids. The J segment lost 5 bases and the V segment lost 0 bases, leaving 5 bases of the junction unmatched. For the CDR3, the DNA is TGTGCCAGCAGCTTGGGAACTAGCGGGAGTGAAGATACGCAGTATTTT. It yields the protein CASSLGTSGSEDTQYF.

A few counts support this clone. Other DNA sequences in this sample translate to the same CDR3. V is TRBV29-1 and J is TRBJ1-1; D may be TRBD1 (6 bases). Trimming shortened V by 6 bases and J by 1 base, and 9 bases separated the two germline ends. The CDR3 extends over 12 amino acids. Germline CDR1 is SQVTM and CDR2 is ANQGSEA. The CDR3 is CSVGHPNTEAFF. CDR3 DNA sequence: TGCAGCGTGGGACACCCGAACACTGAAGCTTTCTTT.

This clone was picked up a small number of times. This CDR3 is CSVAFEDRGLYGYTF. The CDR3 DNA sequence: TGCAGCGTTGCCTTCGAGGACAGGGGTCTCTATGGCTACACCTTC. V is TRBV29-1 and J is TRBJ1-2, with 9 bases matching TRBD1. Germline assignment: CDR1 SQVTM and CDR2 ANQGSEA. The CDR3 totals 15 residues. J was trimmed by 4 bases and V by 4 bases; bases with no gene match: 10.

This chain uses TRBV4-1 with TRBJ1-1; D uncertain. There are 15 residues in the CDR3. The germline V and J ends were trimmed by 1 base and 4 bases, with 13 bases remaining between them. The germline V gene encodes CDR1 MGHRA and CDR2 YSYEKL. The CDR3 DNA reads TGCGCCAGCAGCCAAGGAGAGGGATGGCGCACTGAAGCTTTCTTT. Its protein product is CASSQGEGWRTEAFF.

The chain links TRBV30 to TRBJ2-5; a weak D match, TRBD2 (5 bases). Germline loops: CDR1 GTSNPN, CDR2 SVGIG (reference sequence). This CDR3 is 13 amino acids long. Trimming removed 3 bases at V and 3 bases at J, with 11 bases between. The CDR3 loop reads CAWRTGVKETQYF. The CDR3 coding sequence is TGTGCCTGGAGAACCGGGGTAAAAGAGACCCAGTACTTC.

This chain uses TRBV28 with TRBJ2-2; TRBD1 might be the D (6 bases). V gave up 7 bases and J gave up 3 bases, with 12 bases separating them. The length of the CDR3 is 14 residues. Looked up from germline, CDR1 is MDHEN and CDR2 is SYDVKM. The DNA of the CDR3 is TGTGCCAGCACGCAGGGGCCCTACACCGGGGAGCTGTTTTTT. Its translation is CASTQGPYTGELFF.

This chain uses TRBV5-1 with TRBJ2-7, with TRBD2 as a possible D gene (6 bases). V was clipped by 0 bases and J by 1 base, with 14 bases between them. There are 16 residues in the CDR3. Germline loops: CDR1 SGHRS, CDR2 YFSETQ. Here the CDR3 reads CASSLAGGTASYEQYF. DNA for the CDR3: TGCGCCAGCAGCTTGGCCGGGGGAACTGCGTCCTACGAGCAGTACTTC.

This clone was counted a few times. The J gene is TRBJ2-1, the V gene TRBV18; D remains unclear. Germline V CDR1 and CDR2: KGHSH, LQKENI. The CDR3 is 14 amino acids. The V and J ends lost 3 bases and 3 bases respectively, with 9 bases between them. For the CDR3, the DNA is TGTGCCAGCTCACCGGAACGGGTCTACAATGAGCAGTTCTTC. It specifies CASSPERVYNEQFF.

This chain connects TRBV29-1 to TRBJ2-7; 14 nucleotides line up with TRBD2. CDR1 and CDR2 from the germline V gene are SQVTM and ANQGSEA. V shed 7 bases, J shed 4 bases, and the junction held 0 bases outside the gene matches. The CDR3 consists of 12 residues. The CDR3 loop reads CSGLAGGYEQYF. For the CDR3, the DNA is TGCAGCGGACTAGCGGGAGGGTACGAGCAGTACTTC.

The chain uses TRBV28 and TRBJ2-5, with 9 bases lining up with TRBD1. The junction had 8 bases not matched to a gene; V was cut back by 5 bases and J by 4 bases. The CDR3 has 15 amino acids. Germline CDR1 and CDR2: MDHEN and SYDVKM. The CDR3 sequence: CASSPSGQGLETQYF. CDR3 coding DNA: TGTGCCAGCAGTCCTTCGGGACAGGGTTTAGAGACCCAGTACTTC. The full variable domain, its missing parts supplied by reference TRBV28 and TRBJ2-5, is DVKVTQSSRYLVKRTGEKVFLECVQDMDHENMFWYRQDPGLGLRLIYFSYDVKMKEKGDIPEGYSVSREKKERFSLILESASTNQTSMYLCASSPSGQGLETQYFGPGTRLLVL.

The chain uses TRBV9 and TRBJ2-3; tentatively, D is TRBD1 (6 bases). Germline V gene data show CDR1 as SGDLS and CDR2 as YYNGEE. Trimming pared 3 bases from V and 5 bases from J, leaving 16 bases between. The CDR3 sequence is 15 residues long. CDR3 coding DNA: TGTGCCAGCAGCGCCCAGGTGGGGGCCAGAGATACGCAGTATTTT. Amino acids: CASSAQVGARDTQYF.

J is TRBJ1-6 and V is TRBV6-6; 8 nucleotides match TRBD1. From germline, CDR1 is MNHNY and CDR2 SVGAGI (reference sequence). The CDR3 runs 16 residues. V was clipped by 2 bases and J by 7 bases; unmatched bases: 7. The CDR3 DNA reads TGTGCCAGCAGTTACAGCGACAGGGGTAAAAATTCACCCCTCCACTTT. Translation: CASSYSDRGKNSPLHF.